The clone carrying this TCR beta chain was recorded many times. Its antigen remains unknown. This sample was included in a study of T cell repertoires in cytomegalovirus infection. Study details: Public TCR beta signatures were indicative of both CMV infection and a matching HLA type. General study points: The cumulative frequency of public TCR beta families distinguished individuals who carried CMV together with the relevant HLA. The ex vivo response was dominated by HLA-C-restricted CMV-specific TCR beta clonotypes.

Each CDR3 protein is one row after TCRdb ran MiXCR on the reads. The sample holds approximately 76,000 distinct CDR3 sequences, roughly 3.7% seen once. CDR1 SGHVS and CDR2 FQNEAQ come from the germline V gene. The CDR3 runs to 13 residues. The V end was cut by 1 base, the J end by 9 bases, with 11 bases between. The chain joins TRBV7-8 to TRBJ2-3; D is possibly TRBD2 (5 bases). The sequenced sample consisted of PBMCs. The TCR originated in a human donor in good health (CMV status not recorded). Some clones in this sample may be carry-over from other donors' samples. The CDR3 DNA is TGTGCCAGCAGCTTAGAGGGCGGAGGAACGCAGTATTTT. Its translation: CASSLEGGGTQYF.